The next 28 T cell receptor beta chains were all read from a single sample in a study of T cell responses to AZD1222 COVID-19 vaccine. The assay was immunoSEQ multiplex PCR, and TCRdb's table has in-frame clones only and misses some. The top ten hold 5.5% of the sample, which has over 150,000 clones, 85% to 90% seen once. This specimen was peripheral blood, taken on day 0 of MenACWY control vaccination. Receptors originate from an adult in good health.

The rearrangement uses TRBV28 and TRBJ1-6; D remains unclear. The CDR3 loop spans 16 amino acids. Germline V gives CDR1 MDHEN, CDR2 SYDVKM. The V and J ends lost 3 bases and 0 bases respectively, with 9 bases between them. This CDR3 reads CASSFPDLSYNSPLHF. The CDR3 DNA is TGTGCCAGCAGTTTCCCGGATCTCTCCTATAATTCACCCCTCCACTTT.

In this sample, this clone turned up a few times. The chain couples TRBV11-2 to TRBJ2-1, with a possible D match to TRBD2 (6 bases). Trimming left V 5 bases short and J 8 bases short, with 19 bases between. Germline values: CDR1 SGHAT, CDR2 FQNNGV. CDR3 size: 15 residues. The CDR3 DNA sequence: TGTGCCAGCAGCGTCCGGGACTCTCAGGCGGATGAGCAGTTCTTC. Protein sequence: CASSVRDSQADEQFF.

The chain uses TRBV27 and TRBJ1-2, with 11 bases matching TRBD1. The germline CDR1 and CDR2 sequences are MNHEY and SMNVEV (reference sequence). This CDR3 has 14 amino acids. The V segment lost 5 bases and the J segment 8 bases; nucleotides outside the gene matches: 7. Written as DNA, the CDR3 is TGTGCCAGCAGTCCAGGACAGGGGGCGTTGGGCTACACCTTC. It yields the protein CASSPGQGALGYTF.

This sequence joins TRBV19 and TRBJ2-2; D ambiguous. Germline lookup yields CDR1 LNHDA and CDR2 SQIVND (reference sequence). The CDR3 is made up of 13 amino acids. V was shortened by 6 bases and J by 3 bases, with 8 bases between the two germline ends. CDR3 nucleotide sequence: TGTGCCAGTAGGCCGCTTCACACCGGGGAGCTGTTTTTT. Residues: CASRPLHTGELFF.

The V call is TRBV21-1, the J call TRBJ1-3; TRBD1 was called by the table and not checked on the DNA. TRBV21-1 is deemed a pseudogene. The CDR3 runs 15 residues. The CDR3 here is CASRGQGNSGNTIYF. The CDR3 DNA follows: TGTGCCAGCAGAGGACAGGGGAACTCTGGAAACACCATATATTTT.

J is TRBJ2-1 and V is TRBV24-1; TRBD1 matches 10 bases. Germline V gene sequence: CDR1 KGHDR, CDR2 SFDVKD. The CDR3 spans 16 residues. V was clipped by 7 bases and J by 5 bases; unmatched bases: 10. The DNA for the CDR3 is TGTGCCACCAGCCATTCCCGGGACAGGGGCCACAATGAGCAGTTCTTC. Translated, it gives CATSHSRDRGHNEQFF.

The chain couples TRBV2 to TRBJ1-6; D call uncertain. Germline CDR1 is SNHLY and CDR2 is FYNNEI. The V and J ends lost 6 bases and 8 bases respectively, with 17 bases between them. This CDR3 contains 15 residues. CDR3: CASRIEGLRYSPLHF. Here the CDR3 DNA reads TGTGCCAGCAGGATAGAAGGCCTCCGCTATTCACCCCTCCACTTT. Using reference TRBV2 and TRBJ1-6 for the parts outside the CDR3, the full variable domain is EPEVTQTPSHQVTQMGQEVILRCVPISNHLYFYWYRQILGQKVEFLVSFYNNEISEKSEIFDDQFSVERPDGSNFTLKIRSTKLEDSAMYFCASRIEGLRYSPLHFGNGTRLTVT.

There are a few counts of this clone. The V call is TRBV4-2, the J call TRBJ1-1, with TRBD1 identical over 7 bases. The CDR3 is 15 residues long. The germline gives CDR1 LGHNA, CDR2 YNFKEQ. The J segment lost 2 bases and the V segment lost 2 bases, leaving 5 bases of the junction unmatched. Here the CDR3 DNA reads TGTGCCAGCAGCCAAACCGACAGGGTTAACACTGAAGCTTTCTTT. Translated: CASSQTDRVNTEAFF.

CDR3 DNA sequence: TGTGCCAGTGGGGGCTCCTATAATTCACCCCTCCACTTT. Its protein product is CASGGSYNSPLHF. This chain joins TRBV19 and TRBJ1-6, with D tentatively TRBD1 (5 bases). Trimming stripped 8 bases from V and 0 bases from J, with 5 bases between. Germline lookup yields CDR1 LNHDA and CDR2 SQIVND (reference sequence). The CDR3 extends over 13 amino acids.

In its sample, this clone was seen once. The gene calls are TRBV18 and TRBJ1-1, with D possibly TRBD1 on 6 matching bases. V lost 4 bases, J lost 6 bases, and 15 bases lay in between. CDR1 is KGHSH and CDR2 is LQKENI in the germline V gene. This CDR3 comprises 14 residues. The CDR3 region is CASSRDTGEAEAFF. In nucleotides, the CDR3 is TGTGCCAGCTCACGGGACACTGGAGAAGCTGAAGCTTTCTTT.

V usage is TRBV24-1 and J usage is TRBJ2-5; 12 bases are a match to TRBD1. Germline CDR1 and CDR2: KGHDR and SFDVKD. V trimming: 4 bases; J trimming: 5 bases; junction bases outside the gene matches: 7. The CDR3 totals 16 residues. Written as DNA, the CDR3 is TGTGCCACCAGTGACCCGGGACAGGGGGCTGGGGAGACCCAGTACTTC. Amino acid sequence: CATSDPGQGAGETQYF.

The V and J genes are TRBV6-5 and TRBJ2-3, with 7 positions matching TRBD1. The CDR3 sequence is 14 residues long. The ends lost 7 bases at V and 4 bases at J; junction bases unmatched: 8. Germline loops: CDR1 MNHEY, CDR2 SVGAGI. CDR3 residues: CASIRTGQPDTQYF. In nucleotides, the CDR3 is TGTGCCAGCATTCGGACAGGTCAACCAGATACGCAGTATTTT.

The rearrangement uses TRBV18 and TRBJ1-4; D is uncertain. V lost 0 bases, J lost 5 bases, and 10 bases lay in between. Germline CDR1 and CDR2: KGHSH and LQKENI. This CDR3 is built from 15 residues. The CDR3 coding sequence is TGTGCCAGCTCACCACCCGGGAGCCTCAATGAAAAACTGTTTTTT. This encodes CASSPPGSLNEKLFF.

The chain joins TRBV19 to TRBJ1-5; D remains unclear. CDR3 length: 13 residues. V shed 6 bases and J shed 3 bases, with 9 bases lying between them. In germline, CDR1 is LNHDA, CDR2 SQIVND (reference sequence). The CDR3 nucleotides are TGTGCCAGTAGCGACCAAACCAATCAGCCCCAGCATTTT. It encodes CASSDQTNQPQHF.

The chain recombines TRBV7-9 with TRBJ1-6; 10 bases fit TRBD1. Germline CDR1 SEHNR, CDR2 FQNEAQ (reference sequence). V lost 5 bases to trimming and J lost 7 bases; unmatched junction nucleotides: 5. The CDR3 has 15 amino acids. CDR3: CASSPPTGGNSPLHF. In DNA, the CDR3 is TGTGCCAGCAGCCCCCCGACAGGGGGCAATTCACCCCTCCACTTT.

This clone is a singleton in its sample. The gene calls are TRBV5-1 and TRBJ2-1; 7 nucleotides align to TRBD2. CDR3 length: 13 amino acids. CDR1 is SGHRS, CDR2 YFSETQ, per germline. Trimming took 1 base from V and 9 from J; bases not matched to a gene: 4. The CDR3 loop is CASSLTSAGEQFF. The CDR3 DNA reads TGCGCCAGCAGCTTGACTAGCGCGGGTGAGCAGTTCTTC.

This chain joins TRBV6-5 and TRBJ2-6; TRBD1 or TRBD2 may be the D gene (5 bases each). Trimming pared 6 bases from V and 0 bases from J, leaving 9 bases between. CDR3 size: 15 residues. The germline CDR1 and CDR2 sequences are MNHEY and SVGAGI. CDR3 sequence: CASRGRHSGANVLTF. The CDR3 nucleotides read TGTGCCAGCAGGGGACGGCACTCTGGGGCCAACGTCCTGACTTTC.

The table lists this clone with a few counts. The chain has TRBV5-1 and TRBJ1-6; 9 positions match TRBD1. CDR3 size: 18 residues. Trimming cost V 0 bases and J 9 bases; bases outside gene matches: 13. Germline V lookup: CDR1 SGHRS, CDR2 YFSETQ. CDR3 amino acids: CASSLDGRPGQGGSPLHF. The CDR3 DNA reads TGCGCCAGCAGCTTGGATGGCCGACCGGGACAGGGAGGTTCACCCCTCCACTTT. The entire variable domain, with the rest obtained from reference TRBV5-1 and TRBJ1-6, is as follows: KAGVTQTPRYLIKTRGQQVTLSCSPISGHRSVSWYQQTPGQGLQFLFEYFSETQRNKGNFPGRFSGRQFSNSRSEMNVSTLELGDSALYLCASSLDGRPGQGGSPLHFGNGTRLTVT.

The chain combines TRBV4-2 with TRBJ2-5; 7 bases match TRBD2. Germline V gives CDR1 LGHNA, CDR2 YNFKEQ. After removal of 0 bases from V and 2 bases from J, the junction contained 9 bases not matched to a gene. The CDR3 covers 17 residues. The CDR3, as DNA: TGTGCCAGCAGCCAAGAAACTGCGGGGAGGGGTCAAGAGACCCAGTACTTC. Translated, it gives CASSQETAGRGQETQYF.

The genes are TRBV7-2 and TRBJ2-7; no clear D gene. V was clipped by 2 bases and J by 6 bases, with 11 bases between them. The CDR3 has 13 amino acids. Germline lookup yields CDR1 SGHTA and CDR2 FQGNSA. CDR3 sequence: CASSLYGIGEQYF. The CDR3 region has the DNA TGTGCCAGCAGCTTATATGGGATAGGCGAGCAGTACTTC.

This rearrangement joins TRBV6-5 to TRBJ2-1; 8 bases are a match to TRBD2. V was pared by 0 bases and J by 4 bases, with 5 bases of the junction left unmatched. This CDR3 has 16 amino acids. Germline CDR1 reads MNHEY; CDR2 reads SVGAGI. The CDR3, as DNA: TGTGCCAGCAGTTACTCCGGGACTAGAGGGTACAATGAGCAGTTCTTC. This sequence encodes CASSYSGTRGYNEQFF.

The chain recombines TRBV14 with TRBJ2-7; no clear D. CDR1 SGHDN and CDR2 FVKESK come from the germline V gene. The CDR3 is made up of 11 amino acids. V was cut by 3 bases and J by 7 bases, with 7 bases left in between. CDR3 sequence: CASSHSWEQYF. CDR3 coding DNA: TGTGCCAGCAGCCATAGTTGGGAGCAGTACTTC.

The rearrangement joins TRBV28 to TRBJ1-5, with D perhaps TRBD1 (5 bases). CDR1 is MDHEN and CDR2 is SYDVKM in the germline V gene. The CDR3 runs to 14 residues. V was cut by 4 bases and J by 5 bases, with 12 bases left in between. The CDR3 loop is CASSSAGLHQPQHF. The CDR3, as DNA: TGTGCCAGCAGTTCAGCGGGACTTCATCAGCCCCAGCATTTT.

The chain joins TRBV29-1 to TRBJ2-7; D possibly matches TRBD1 or TRBD2 (7 bases each). Germline CDR1 reads SQVTM; CDR2 reads ANQGSEA. V lost 6 bases, J lost 3 bases, and 18 bases lay in between. The CDR3 is 14 residues long. The chain's CDR3 is CSVGGTVALYEQYF. The DNA for the CDR3 is TGCAGCGTGGGGGGGACAGTGGCCCTCTACGAGCAGTACTTC.

V is TRBV6-2 or TRBV6-3 and J is TRBJ2-7; TRBD2 matches 14 bases. V trimming: 5 bases; J trimming: 1 base; junction bases outside the gene matches: 1. The CDR3 runs to 15 residues. The V gene's germline CDR1 is MNHEY and CDR2 SVGEGT. CDR3 bases: TGTGCCAGCAGTGGACTAGCGGGAGGATCCTACGAGCAGTACTTC. The encoded protein is CASSGLAGGSYEQYF.

The J gene is TRBJ2-5, the V gene TRBV7-9, with no clear D. Trimming took off 5 bases at V and 2 bases at J, with 12 bases between the two ends. CDR1 SEHNR and CDR2 FQNEAQ come from the germline V gene (reference sequence). This CDR3 is built from 14 residues. CDR3 in DNA: TGTGCCAGCAGCGCGCAGGCTGGGCAAGAGACCCAGTACTTC. Translating it yields CASSAQAGQETQYF.

The V and J genes are TRBV6-1 and TRBJ2-3; D is ambiguous. Germline CDR1 MNHNS, CDR2 SASEGT. The CDR3 is 13 amino acids. V was clipped by 1 base and J by 5 bases, with 7 bases between them. CDR3: CASSEESGDTQYF. CDR3 nucleotide sequence: TGTGCCAGCAGTGAAGAGTCGGGAGATACGCAGTATTTT.

The V gene is TRBV28, the J gene TRBJ1-6; D remains unclear. Germline assignment: CDR1 MDHEN and CDR2 SYDVKM. V lost 5 bases and J lost 10, with 18 bases in between. The CDR3 extends over 15 amino acids. For the CDR3, the DNA is TGTGCCAGCAGTCTCCACTCCGGGGTTGTGTCACCCCTCCACTTT. Residues: CASSLHSGVVSPLHF. Combining the CDR3 with reference TRBV28 and TRBJ1-6 gives the whole variable domain DVKVTQSSRYLVKRTGEKVFLECVQDMDHENMFWYRQDPGLGLRLIYFSYDVKMKEKGDIPEGYSVSREKKERFSLILESASTNQTSMYLCASSLHSGVVSPLHFGNGTRLTVT.